Here is one TCR beta chain with its context. This clone's antigen is unknown. The input lacks base qualities; no much larger clone sits a single base away. Using the deep immunoSEQ assay, multiplex PCR amplified TCR CDR3 regions from genomic DNA. Extracted genomic DNA from each cell subset was distributed evenly across all wells of several immunoSEQ 96-well plates, and each plate was treated as a replicate. For sorted subsets, each replicate PCR was loaded with approximately 0.2 ug genomic DNA, equivalent to approximately 33,000 T cell genomes. The purified libraries were quantified using a Qubit 3.0 fluorometer, sized with a Bioanalyzer 2100, and then quantified again using the KAPA Library Quantification kit. Every immunoSEQ 96-well plate was sequenced on a dedicated single-read 150-cycle Illumina NextSeq 550 flow cell. Under the source paper's analysis protocol: Because only junctional sequences without quality scores were contained in the immunoSEQ output, filtering matching that applied to full-length reads could not be performed. Sequences were annotated with PyIR, a Python wrapper for IgBLAST v1.9, and V/J genes and CDR3 were assigned using IMGT germline references. Any read was removed if the V/J assignment was weak (E-value above 1e-6), the CDR3 was missing, or the read contained stop codons, out-of-frame junctions, or ambiguous translated residues. V3J clonotypes were defined as sequences sharing the same inferred V gene, J gene, and CDR3 amino acid sequence. To compute the percentage overlap between repertoires, the number of shared unique clonotypes was divided by the size of the smaller repertoire. RTK rarefaction, the Chao1 estimator, and Recon v2.1 estimates of unobserved clonotypes were used to assess repertoire richness. For all TCRbeta clonotypes obtained by the gDNA method from a few donors, generation probabilities were computed with OLGA. TCRdb limited this immuneACCESS table to in-frame rearrangements with V and J called. A share of clones is missing; checked studies link under half to unresolved V genes, and the rest is unexplained. The V and J calls and clone size come from that table; D and trimming were worked out from the DNA. This sample has more than 2 million clones in its table, and about 94% of those were observed once. In total, the top ten clones hold 0.13% of the sample.

The sample belongs to a study of shared clonotypes between healthy human individuals (dated by TCRdb to the early 2020s). In the study overall: The cohort included a few men and a couple of women between 18 and 49 years of age. To increase sequencing depth and limit assay-specific biases, TCR repertoire library preparation and sequencing were carried out by different laboratories using diverse techniques. To estimate repertoire size and how much clonotype sharing occurs between individuals, the study deeply sequenced the blood TCR repertoires of several healthy adults. For each donor, CD4 naive and CD4 memory were each run on three plates, CD8 naive on two plates, and CD8 memory on one plate. Per donor, leukapheresis produced somewhere between about 0.9 and 9 billion PBMCs. The paper as a whole reports these results and caveats: When four donors were compared, the shared fraction of clonotypes was 5% to 6.5% for naive CD4, over 3% for naive CD8, about 2.5% for memory CD4, and around 0.37% for memory CD8. Based on pairwise subsampling, the degree of clonotype sharing among donors was expected to be affected by sequencing depth. Naive subsets generally had larger estimated clonotype richness than memory subsets. Compared with non-shared clonotypes, clonotypes shared by all four sorted-subset donors had higher generation probabilities. Rarefaction of sorted-subset datasets indicated incomplete sequencing despite the large sequencing depth. The small number of donors limited the genetic and exposure-history diversity represented. Sampling was restricted to blood, and TCR repertoires in tissue are likely to differ from TCR repertoires in blood.

Donors were healthy HIV-negative adults with no recently reported acute infections or vaccinations. Every donor was a Caucasian adult residing in Nashville, Tennessee, USA. CD4+ T cells were enriched through magnetic negative selection, after which naive cells were positively selected on CD45RA and the remaining negative fraction served as the memory subset. Blood was obtained by leukapheresis, after which PBMCs were separated by Ficoll-Histopaque density gradient centrifugation and cryopreserved in liquid nitrogen vapor phase. Analytical flow cytometry was used to check the purity and quantity of each magnetically sorted T cell population. From each sorted fraction, genomic DNA was isolated and quantified by UV absorbance on a Nanodrop 2000c. V lost 5 bases and J lost 10 bases, and the count of bases not matched to a germline gene is 10. The CDR3 sequence holds 13 residues, the cysteine and phenylalanine included. The kept DNA is CDR3 alone, 39 bases in frame from the first base. CDR1 and CDR2, per the germline V gene, are SGHTA and FQGNSA.

Source material: naive CD4+ T cells sorted from blood. The sample's cell subset or site label, decoded: CD45RA+ positively selected. This TCR was recovered from a man aged 18 to 30 in good health. Here the chain combines TRBV7-2 and TRBJ1-1; 7 of the junction bases match TRBD1. The DNA sequence follows: TGTGCCAGCAGCGCCTCGACAGGGTTGGCAGCTTTCTTT. This sequence encodes CASSASTGLAAFF.